This T cell receptor (beta chain) is drawn from a study of response to subunit inactivated influenza vaccine. With 2 bases removed from V and 5 bases from J, the gap between germline ends came to 16 bases. The germline V gene has CDR1 MNHEY and CDR2 SVGEGT. The CDR3 covers 15 residues. This clonotype came up a few times. TCRdb reanalysed the RT-PCR reads using MiXCR and keeps one entry per CDR3 protein. The repertoire holds about 500,000 distinct CDR3 sequences, more than 15% seen once, with 2.5% to 3.5% in the top ten. The sample here was CD4+ T cells sorted from PBMCs, taken less than 30 months after vaccination. This clonotype was sampled from a man between 50 and 70 years old who received an inactivated influenza vaccine. This chain links TRBV6-2 or TRBV6-3 with TRBJ2-7, with D tentatively TRBD1 (6 bases). This CDR3 is CASSYDRSIGNEQYF. The CDR3 DNA reads TGTGCCAGCAGTTACGACAGGTCCATAGGAAACGAGCAGTACTTC.